This record covers a single TCR beta chain. The sample is drawn from a study of T cells in Graves' hyperthyroidism and ophthalmopathy. As for the study in general: At the time of initial diagnosis and before any treatment, peripheral blood was collected.

Looked up from germline, CDR1 is DFQATT and CDR2 is SNEGSKA (reference sequence). This CDR3 spans 17 amino acids. Losses at the gene ends were 0 bases for V and 6 bases for J; bases not matched to a gene: 14. Stable Graves' hyperthyroidism meant no ophthalmopathy progression within 18 months. Researchers amplified the TCR beta CDR3 regions from RNA transcripts. First-round RT-PCR of the TCR CDR3 relied on the HTBI primer set. Using its own MiXCR run on the multiplex PCR reads, TCRdb lists one record per CDR3 protein. Found here are approximately 740,000 distinct CDR3 sequences, 14% of them singletons; the top ten hold roughly 10%.

The specimen sequenced was blood. V usage is TRBV20-1 and J usage is TRBJ2-3; 8 bases match TRBD1. The TCR originated in a woman in her late teens or twenties with Graves' hyperthyroidism. CDR3 nucleotide sequence: TGCAGTGCTAGAGATCCTGGCGACAGGGGTTGGGGGGATACGCAGTATTTT. Translation: CSARDPGDRGWGDTQYF.